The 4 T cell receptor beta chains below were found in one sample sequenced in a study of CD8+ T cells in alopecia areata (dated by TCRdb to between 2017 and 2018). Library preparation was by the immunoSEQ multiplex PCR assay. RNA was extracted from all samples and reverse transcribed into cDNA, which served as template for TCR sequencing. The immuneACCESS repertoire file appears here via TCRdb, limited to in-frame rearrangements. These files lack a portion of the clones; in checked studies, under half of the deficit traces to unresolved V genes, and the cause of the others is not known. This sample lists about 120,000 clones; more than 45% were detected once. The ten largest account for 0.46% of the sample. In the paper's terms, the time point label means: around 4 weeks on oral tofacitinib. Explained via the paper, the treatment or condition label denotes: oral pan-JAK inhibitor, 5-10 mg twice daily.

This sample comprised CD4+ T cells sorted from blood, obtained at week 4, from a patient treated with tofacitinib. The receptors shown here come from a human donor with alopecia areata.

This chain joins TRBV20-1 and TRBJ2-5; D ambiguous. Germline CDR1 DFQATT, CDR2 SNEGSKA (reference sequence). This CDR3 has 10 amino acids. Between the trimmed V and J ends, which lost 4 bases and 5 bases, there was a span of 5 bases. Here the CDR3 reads CSANGETQYF. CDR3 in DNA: TGCAGTGCTAATGGGGAGACCCAGTACTTC.

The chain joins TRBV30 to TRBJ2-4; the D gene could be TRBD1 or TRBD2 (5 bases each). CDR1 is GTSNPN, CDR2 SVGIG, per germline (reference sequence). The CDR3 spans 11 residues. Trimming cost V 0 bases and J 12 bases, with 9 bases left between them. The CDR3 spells CAWSVRGAQYF. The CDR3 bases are TGTGCCTGGAGTGTACGAGGGGCTCAGTACTTC.

Here the CDR3 reads CASSLGGAGTAETQYF. The CDR3 DNA is TGCGCCAGCAGCTTGGGTGGGGCAGGGACCGCAGAGACCCAGTACTTC. The chain recombines TRBV5-1 with TRBJ2-5, with D perhaps TRBD1 or TRBD2 (5 bases each). Between the trimmed V and J ends, which lost 0 bases and 4 bases, there was a span of 16 bases. CDR3 size: 16 residues. CDR1 is SGHRS and CDR2 is YFSETQ in the germline V gene.

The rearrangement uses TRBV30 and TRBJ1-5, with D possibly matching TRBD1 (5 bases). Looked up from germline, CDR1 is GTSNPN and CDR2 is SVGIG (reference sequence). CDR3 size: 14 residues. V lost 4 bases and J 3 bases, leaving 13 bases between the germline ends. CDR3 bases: TGTGCCTGGAATGAACAGGCCACCAATCAGCCCCAGCATTTT. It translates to CAWNEQATNQPQHF. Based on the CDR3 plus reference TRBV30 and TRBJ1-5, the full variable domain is SQTIHQWPATLVQPVGSPLSLECTVEGTSNPNLYWYRQAAGRGLQLLFYSVGIGQISSEVPQNLSASRPQDRQFILSSKKLLLSDSGFYLCAWNEQATNQPQHFGDGTRLSIL.